This TCR beta chain is from a study of Ad26.COV2.S vaccination and SARS-CoV-2 variants. Specified treatment: roughly 20 received Ad26.COV2.S at low or high dose, single or two shots; about 5 received placebo; per-sample allocation not given. On day 63 after the first injection, vaccine and placebo recipients gave samples. What was given as vaccine was an Ad26 vector encoding Wuhan-strain SARS-CoV-2 spike. Clones were read by immunoSEQ multiplex PCR, and TCRdb kept only the in-frame ones, dropping some. The sample has 300,000 to 500,000 clones, about 88% seen once. The study's findings and limits: Placebo recipients and vaccine recipients were similar in non-spike TCR breadth.

On this clone: The antigen is unknown.

This sequence was found in a person aged 18-65 years who received the Ad26.COV2.S COVID-19 vaccine or a placebo. The sequencing used peripheral blood, collected in a trial of Ad26.COV2.S vaccine versus placebo.

CDR3 bases: TGTGCCAGCAGTTATCTACTGGGACTTTCGAACACCGGGGAGCTGTTTTTT. It is translated as CASSYLLGLSNTGELFF. The J gene is TRBJ2-2, the V gene TRBV6-2 or TRBV6-3, with a weak D call TRBD2 (6 bases). CDR3 length equals 17 residues. Germline V lookup: CDR1 MNHEY, CDR2 SVGEGT. V shed 3 bases and J shed 0 bases, with 14 bases lying between them.